This record covers a single TCR beta chain. This entry comes from a study of control samples from healthy donors and cancer patients. Repertoires were generated with immunoSEQ multiplex PCR, while TCRdb's copy carries only in-frame clones and drops some. Of about 120,000 clones in the sample, 90% were seen once. The source is a man aged 35 to 55 in good health. The sequencing input was blood.

In DNA form, the CDR3 reads TGTGCCAGCAGGGGACCGGGACAGGGATCCTACGAGCAGTACTTC. This sequence encodes CASRGPGQGSYEQYF. The chain recombines TRBV5-6 with TRBJ2-7; 9 positions agree with TRBD1. The CDR3 length is 15 residues. The trim removed 5 bases at V and 1 base at J, leaving 7 bases unmatched. Germline-derived CDR1 and CDR2 are SGHDT and YYEEEE.